One and the same sample provided the 30 T cell receptor beta chains below, sequenced in a study of T cells after somatic rescue of genetic block (dated by TCRdb to 2018 to 2020). The method behind the library was the immunoSEQ multiplex PCR assay. As stored in TCRdb, this immuneACCESS dataset retains in-frame rearrangements with V and J assigned. A fraction of the clones does not appear; measured against another copy, unresolved V genes explain less than half of the discrepancy, and the remainder lacks a known reason. Counted in this sample were 50,000 to 60,000 clones; 96% of them appeared once. Of the sample, about 0.076% falls within the top ten clones. The material sequenced was peripheral blood mononuclear cells (PBMCs). Receptor source: a child less than two years old.

This chain joins TRBV6-1 and TRBJ2-7; 10 bases map to TRBD2. The CDR3 is 16 amino acids. V lost 4 bases and J lost 0; bases outside the gene matches: 6. The germline CDR1 and CDR2 sequences are MNHNS and SASEGT. Written as DNA, the CDR3 is TGTGCCAGCAGTGCACCGGGACTAGCGTTCTCCTACGAGCAGTACTTC. The encoded protein is CASSAPGLAFSYEQYF.

The rearrangement links TRBV27 to TRBJ2-7; either TRBD1 or TRBD2 may fit D (5 bases each). Trimming removed 6 bases at V and 3 bases at J, with 15 bases between. The CDR3 covers 14 residues. CDR1 is MNHEY and CDR2 is SMNVEV in the germline V gene (reference sequence). DNA for the CDR3: TGTGCCAGCAGCTCCGGGACCACTTACTACGAGCAGTACTTC. Encoded protein: CASSSGTTYYEQYF.

The V call is TRBV5-4, the J call TRBJ1-5, with 7 bases fitting TRBD1. The CDR3 totals 13 residues. Germline V gene lookup returns CDR1 SGHNT and CDR2 YYREEE (reference sequence). J gave up 6 bases and V 0 bases, and 0 bases lay outside the gene matches. CDR3 coding DNA: TGTGCCAGCAGCTTGGGGACAGGTCAGCCCCAGCATTTT. Translating it yields CASSLGTGQPQHF. The whole variable domain, filled in from reference TRBV5-4 and TRBJ1-5, reads ETGVTQSPTHLIKTRGQQVTLRCSSQSGHNTVSWYQQALGQGPQFIFQYYREEENGRGNFPPRFSGLQFPNYSSELNVNALELDDSALYLCASSLGTGQPQHFGDGTRLSIL.

V usage is TRBV7-9 and J usage is TRBJ2-1; TRBD1 might be the D (6 bases). The germline V and J ends were trimmed by 8 bases and 6 bases, with 11 bases remaining between them. CDR1 is SEHNR and CDR2 is FQNEAQ in the germline V gene (reference sequence). This CDR3 contains 12 residues. This CDR3 reads CASEQGTNEQFF. CDR3 nucleotides: TGTGCCAGCGAACAGGGAACCAATGAGCAGTTCTTC. Full variable domain (missing parts from reference TRBV7-9 and TRBJ2-1): DTGVSQNPRHKITKRGQNVTFRCDPISEHNRLYWYRQTLGQGPEFLTYFQNEAQLEKSRLLSDRFSAERPKGSFSTLEIQRTEQGDSAMYLCASEQGTNEQFFGPGTRLTVL.

The chain combines TRBV6-6 with TRBJ1-1; 8 bases fit TRBD1. After removal of 5 bases from V and 5 bases from J, the junction contained 7 bases not matched to a gene. The CDR3 covers 14 residues. Germline V gene sequence: CDR1 MNHNY, CDR2 SVGAGI (reference sequence). The CDR3 region has the DNA TGTGCCAGCAGTCGGACAGGGTTGTTGACTGAAGCTTTCTTT. This encodes CASSRTGLLTEAFF.

The chain has TRBV30 and TRBJ2-3, with no clear D. Germline CDR1 reads GTSNPN; CDR2 reads SVGIG (reference sequence). V lost 8 bases to trimming and J lost 3 bases, with 12 bases between them. The CDR3 loop spans 12 amino acids. CDR3 sequence: CADVLTTDTQYF. Here the CDR3 DNA reads TGTGCCGATGTATTAACGACAGATACGCAGTATTTT.

The chain has TRBV6-5 and TRBJ2-6; TRBD1 agrees at 11 bases. Germline V gene lookup returns CDR1 MNHEY and CDR2 SVGAGI. This CDR3 region has 16 residues. J gave up 3 bases and V 2 bases, and 0 bases lay outside the gene matches. The CDR3 DNA reads TGTGCCAGCAGTTACGGGACAGGGGGTGGGGCCAACGTCCTGACTTTC. Protein: CASSYGTGGGANVLTF.

The genes are TRBV14 and TRBJ2-2; D is unresolved. V shed 1 base and J shed 6 bases, with 15 bases lying between them. This CDR3 comprises 16 residues. Germline CDR1 reads SGHDN; CDR2 reads FVKESK. CDR3 nucleotides: TGTGCCAGCAGCCAAGGTCCGACCCCTGCCCCCGGGGAGCTGTTTTTT. This codes for CASSQGPTPAPGELFF.

The chain couples TRBV7-6 to TRBJ1-5; D gene unclear. This CDR3 spans 15 amino acids. Germline loops: CDR1 SGHVS, CDR2 FNYEAQ. Deletions cut 6 bases from V and 0 bases from J, with 12 bases between. The CDR3 is CASSPGISSNQPQHF. CDR3 nucleotides: TGTGCCAGCAGTCCGGGGATTTCTAGCAATCAGCCCCAGCATTTT.

The gene calls are TRBV4-3 and TRBJ2-1; 7 bases align to TRBD2. V was clipped by 8 bases and J by 1 base; unmatched bases: 11. CDR1 LGHNA and CDR2 YSLEER come from the germline V gene. The CDR3 loop spans 16 amino acids. CDR3: CASSTRRELSYNEQFF. Written as DNA, the CDR3 is TGCGCCAGCTCCACAAGGCGGGAGTTATCCTACAATGAGCAGTTCTTC.

This rearrangement joins TRBV5-6 to TRBJ2-7; D gene unclear. The length of the CDR3 is 11 residues. The V gene lost 3 bases and the J gene lost 1 base, with 2 bases spanning the gap. Germline CDR1 is SGHDT and CDR2 is YYEEEE. The CDR3 is CASSSSYEQYF. CDR3 coding DNA: TGTGCCAGCAGCTCTTCCTACGAGCAGTACTTC.

This chain joins TRBV5-1 and TRBJ2-5; 11 bases fit TRBD2. V lost 2 bases to trimming and J lost 5 bases; unmatched junction nucleotides: 8. The CDR3 runs to 16 residues. Germline CDR1 is SGHRS and CDR2 is YFSETQ. The CDR3 DNA reads as TGCGCCAGCAGCTTTACTAGCGGGAGCTTGGTGGAGACCCAGTACTTC. Translating gives CASSFTSGSLVETQYF. Using reference TRBV5-1 and TRBJ2-5 for the parts outside the CDR3, the full variable domain is KAGVTQTPRYLIKTRGQQVTLSCSPISGHRSVSWYQQTPGQGLQFLFEYFSETQRNKGNFPGRFSGRQFSNSRSEMNVSTLELGDSALYLCASSFTSGSLVETQYFGPGTRLLVL.

The V call is TRBV6-5, the J call TRBJ2-5; D is uncertain. Germline V gives CDR1 MNHEY, CDR2 SVGAGI. V was trimmed by 4 bases and J by 4 bases, leaving 19 bases between them. CDR3 size: 16 residues. The CDR3 protein is CASSSNLRLGGETQYF. For the CDR3, the DNA is TGTGCCAGCAGTTCCAACCTACGACTGGGCGGAGAGACCCAGTACTTC.

J is TRBJ2-1 and V is TRBV14; the D gene could be TRBD1 or TRBD2 (6 bases each). The germline CDR1 and CDR2 sequences are SGHDN and FVKESK. The CDR3 spans 15 residues. Trimming left V 0 bases short and J 2 bases short, with 8 bases between. Here the CDR3 DNA reads TGTGCCAGCAGCCAAGATCGGGGGCCCTACAATGAGCAGTTCTTC. Residues: CASSQDRGPYNEQFF.

The rearrangement joins TRBV30 to TRBJ1-1; 9 nucleotides align to TRBD1. Germline trimming cut 5 bases from V and 3 bases from J; bases unmatched to any gene: 10. Germline-derived CDR1 and CDR2 are GTSNPN and SVGIG (reference sequence). There are 15 residues in the CDR3. The CDR3 spells CAWGSPDRGDTEAFF. CDR3 nucleotide sequence: TGTGCCTGGGGATCCCCGGACAGGGGTGACACTGAAGCTTTCTTT.

The chain links TRBV28 to TRBJ2-7; D unclear. V was clipped by 5 bases and J by 2 bases, with 10 bases between them. The CDR3 sequence is 13 residues long. Germline CDR1 is MDHEN and CDR2 is SYDVKM. This CDR3 reads CASSPRSPYEQYF. The CDR3 coding sequence is TGTGCCAGCAGTCCTCGGTCCCCCTACGAGCAGTACTTC.

This clone is a singleton in its sample. The V gene is TRBV19, the J gene TRBJ1-4, with 8 positions matching TRBD1. The V gene's germline CDR1 is LNHDA and CDR2 SQIVND (reference sequence). The V segment lost 5 bases and the J segment 2 bases; nucleotides outside the gene matches: 4. The CDR3 has 15 amino acids. CDR3 sequence: CASSASGGTNEKLFF. Written as DNA, the CDR3 is TGTGCCAGTAGTGCATCAGGGGGCACTAATGAAAAACTGTTTTTT.

This clone appeared a single time. The V gene is TRBV19, the J gene TRBJ1-1, with D possibly being TRBD1 (5 bases). V was shortened by 7 bases and J by 2 bases, with 20 bases between the two germline ends. CDR1 is LNHDA, CDR2 SQIVND, per germline (reference sequence). The CDR3 has 16 residues. This CDR3 is CASTPRDGKPNTEAFF. CDR3 nucleotide sequence: TGTGCCAGTACCCCCCGGGACGGTAAGCCAAACACTGAAGCTTTCTTT.

The chain is built from TRBV7-8 and TRBJ2-1, with D unresolved. Trimming left V 3 bases short and J 0 bases short, with 9 bases between. The germline V gene has CDR1 SGHVS and CDR2 FQNEAQ. This CDR3 region has 15 residues. CDR3 sequence reads: CASSFDPGSYNEQFF. The CDR3 bases are TGTGCCAGCAGCTTTGACCCTGGCTCCTACAATGAGCAGTTCTTC. Full variable domain (rest looked up from reference TRBV7-8 and TRBJ2-1): GAGVSQSPRYKVAKRGQDVALRCDPISGHVSLFWYQQALGQGPEFLTYFQNEAQLDKSGLPSDRFFAERPEGSVSTLKIQRTQQEDSAVYLCASSFDPGSYNEQFFGPGTRLTVL.

The chain uses TRBV10-3 and TRBJ2-1, with 9 nucleotides matching TRBD1. Germline CDR1 is ENHRY and CDR2 is SYGVKD. V trimming: 10 bases; J trimming: 5 bases; junction bases outside the gene matches: 18. The CDR3 consists of 17 residues. CDR3 sequence reads: CATTGALGTGNHNEQFF. The CDR3 region has the DNA TGTGCCACCACCGGGGCCCTCGGGACAGGGAACCACAATGAGCAGTTCTTC.

The chain is built from TRBV11-2 and TRBJ1-2, with 9 bases aligning to TRBD1. The CDR3 is made up of 14 amino acids. Germline V CDR1 and CDR2: SGHAT, FQNNGV. J lost 5 bases, V lost 6 bases, and 7 bases had no gene match. CDR3 in DNA: TGTGCCAGCAGTATGGGGACAGGGAGGTATGGCTACACCTTC. It yields the protein CASSMGTGRYGYTF. The variable domain in full, with the rest retrieved from reference TRBV11-2 and TRBJ1-2, is EAGVAQSPRYKIIEKRQSVAFWCNPISGHATLYWYQQILGQGPKLLIQFQNNGVVDDSQLPKDRFSAERLKGVDSTLKIQPAKLEDSAVYLCASSMGTGRYGYTFGSGTRLTVV.

This chain joins TRBV29-1 and TRBJ1-1, with D uncertain. Germline CDR1 and CDR2: SQVTM and ANQGSEA. This CDR3 contains 13 residues. V lost 4 bases and J lost 0, with 9 bases in between. CDR3 in amino acids: CSVGRLLNTEAFF. CDR3 nucleotide sequence: TGCAGCGTTGGCAGGTTGTTGAACACTGAAGCTTTCTTT.

This clone was observed once. V usage is TRBV4-1 and J usage is TRBJ2-3; D remains unclear. Germline CDR1 is MGHRA and CDR2 is YSYEKL. The CDR3 extends over 14 amino acids. Trimming removed 2 bases from V and 5 bases from J, with 11 bases in between. CDR3 nucleotides: TGCGCCAGCAGCCAAAACCCGGCCGTAGATACGCAGTATTTT. This codes for CASSQNPAVDTQYF.

The chain has TRBV19 and TRBJ1-4; D call uncertain. The V end was cut by 8 bases, the J end by 4 bases, with 14 bases between. The V gene's germline CDR1 is LNHDA and CDR2 SQIVND (reference sequence). The CDR3 covers 14 residues. The CDR3 sequence is CASEGGPFNEKLFF. CDR3 coding DNA: TGTGCCAGTGAGGGCGGGCCGTTTAATGAAAAACTGTTTTTT.

This clone was seen once. The chain combines TRBV6-5 with TRBJ2-7; TRBD1 or TRBD2 may be the D gene (5 bases each). Germline V gives CDR1 MNHEY, CDR2 SVGAGI. The CDR3 runs to 14 residues. The V and J ends lost 5 bases and 3 bases respectively, with 14 bases between them. The CDR3 region is CASSEVGTIYEQYF. The CDR3 DNA sequence: TGTGCCAGCAGTGAAGTCGGGACCATCTACGAGCAGTACTTC.

The rearrangement links TRBV5-4 to TRBJ2-5; 7 bases fit TRBD2. The CDR3 runs 15 residues. The germline V gene has CDR1 SGHNT and CDR2 YYREEE (reference sequence). J lost 4 bases, V lost 2 bases, and 8 bases had no gene match. CDR3 residues: CASSLGAGRRETQYF. The DNA for the CDR3 is TGTGCCAGCAGCTTAGGAGCGGGGAGGAGAGAGACCCAGTACTTC.

V gene TRBV9 combines with J gene TRBJ2-2, with D possibly being TRBD2 (5 bases). Germline V gene lookup returns CDR1 SGDLS and CDR2 YYNGEE. Trimming took 4 bases from V and 1 from J, leaving 11 bases between them. This CDR3 is built from 15 residues. The CDR3 DNA is TGTGCCAGCAGCATTGGGAGTCGGAACACCGGGGAGCTGTTTTTT. As protein: CASSIGSRNTGELFF.

V gene TRBV25-1 combines with J gene TRBJ1-5, with D maybe TRBD1 (5 bases). This CDR3 has 15 residues. Germline CDR1 MGHDK, CDR2 SYGVNS. V was trimmed by 8 bases and J by 3 bases, leaving 17 bases between them. The CDR3 nucleotides are TGTGCCAGCGCGGATTGGGGGGGAGCCAATCAGCCCCAGCATTTT. Protein sequence: CASADWGGANQPQHF.

This clone was seen only once. CDR3 DNA sequence: TGTGCCAGCAGCTTTAAGGGTGAAGAGCAGTACTTC. This codes for CASSFKGEEQYF. The rearrangement links TRBV7-9 to TRBJ2-7; no clear D. This CDR3 is 12 amino acids long. Germline V gene sequence: CDR1 SEHNR, CDR2 FQNEAQ (reference sequence). V lost 3 bases to trimming and J lost 7 bases, with 10 bases between them.

The chain couples TRBV5-4 to TRBJ2-7, with TRBD1 matching 8 bases. The CDR3 has 14 amino acids. Trimming cost V 2 bases and J 2 bases; bases outside gene matches: 3. Per germline, CDR1 SGHNT and CDR2 YYREEE (reference sequence). The CDR3, as DNA: TGTGCCAGCAGCTTACAGGGGGTAACCTACGAGCAGTACTTC. It specifies CASSLQGVTYEQYF.